A single sample gave rise to the 9 T cell receptor beta chains below, sequenced in a study of sequential checkpoint blockade in melanoma. The treatment is: randomized to nivolumab then ipilimumab (arm A) or the reverse (arm B). Method: immunoSEQ multiplex PCR; TCRdb's copy keeps in-frame clones and lacks some. This sample has 35,000 to 40,000 clones, with about 88% found just once. Sample: CD8+ T cells sorted from blood (inferred from file names), taken from a patient given nivolumab and ipilimumab in sequence. These receptors were obtained from a human donor with melanoma.

V gene TRBV27 combines with J gene TRBJ2-5; 8 bases align to TRBD1. The J call may be incorrect, as the DNA end agrees better with TRBJ2-7. Germline CDR1 is MNHEY and CDR2 is SMNVEV (reference sequence). CDR3 length: 15 amino acids. CDR3 sequence (DNA): TGTGCCAGCAGCCCCGCCGGGACAGGCGCCTACGAGCAGTACTTC. Its translation is CASSPAGTGAYEQYF.

V is TRBV5-6 and J is TRBJ1-1; D is unclear. In germline, CDR1 is SGHDT, CDR2 YYEEEE. V lost 1 base to trimming and J lost 7 bases, with 14 bases between them. CDR3 length: 14 amino acids. CDR3 nucleotide sequence: TGTGCCAGCAGCTTGAGTAGGGATCGGGATGAAGCTTTCTTT. Its protein is CASSLSRDRDEAFF.

The chain recombines TRBV7-2 with TRBJ2-3, with 11 bases fitting TRBD1. V dropped 6 bases and J dropped 2; count of bases not matched to a gene: 7. Germline V gene lookup returns CDR1 SGHTA and CDR2 FQGNSA. The CDR3 contains 16 residues. In nucleotides, the CDR3 is TGTGCCAGCAGTTCACGGACAGGGGGCGACACAGATACGCAGTATTTT. Amino acid sequence: CASSSRTGGDTDTQYF.

This rearrangement joins TRBV19 to TRBJ2-1, with 11 bases that match TRBD2. The V segment lost 5 bases and the J segment 9 bases; nucleotides outside the gene matches: 9. The CDR3 totals 15 residues. Per germline, CDR1 LNHDA and CDR2 SQIVND (reference sequence). The CDR3: CASSYGTSGSTEQFF. CDR3 coding DNA: TGTGCCAGTAGTTATGGTACTAGCGGGAGCACTGAGCAGTTCTTC.

The chain couples TRBV4-1 to TRBJ2-7, with TRBD2 as a possible D gene (6 bases). V lost 2 bases and J 7 bases, leaving 18 bases between the germline ends. This CDR3 has 15 amino acids. Germline loops: CDR1 MGHRA, CDR2 YSYEKL. DNA for the CDR3: TGCGCCAGCAGCCAACCCGCGGGACCCTTGGGTGAGCAGTACTTC. Translation: CASSQPAGPLGEQYF.

The gene calls are TRBV19 and TRBJ1-4; a possible D gene is TRBD1 (6 bases). Trimming took 4 bases from V and 7 from J, leaving 13 bases between them. Germline CDR1 is LNHDA and CDR2 is SQIVND (reference sequence). CDR3 length: 14 residues. In DNA, the CDR3 is TGTGCCAGTAGTAGTGGGGGCGACGTTGAAAAACTGTTTTTT. Encoded protein: CASSSGGDVEKLFF.

The chain combines TRBV7-9 with TRBJ1-2; D ambiguous. In germline, CDR1 is SEHNR, CDR2 FQNEAQ (reference sequence). Trimming pared 1 base from V and 7 bases from J, leaving 4 bases between. The CDR3 is made up of 11 amino acids. CDR3 bases: TGTGCCAGCAGCTTAGGGGCTGGCTACACCTTC. Its translation is CASSLGAGYTF.

V gene TRBV28 combines with J gene TRBJ2-7; 8 bases map to TRBD2. The CDR3 length is 16 residues. Germline V gene sequence: CDR1 MDHEN, CDR2 SYDVKM. With V trimmed by 5 bases and J by 3 bases, 12 bases remained unmatched. CDR3 nucleotides: TGTGCCAGCAGTCCCTTGGGTAGCGGGAAGGTCTACGAGCAGTACTTC. Amino acids: CASSPLGSGKVYEQYF.

The V gene is TRBV27, the J gene TRBJ2-5, with 10 bases matching TRBD1. J was trimmed by 5 bases and V by 6 bases; bases with no gene match: 12. Germline CDR1 is MNHEY and CDR2 is SMNVEV (reference sequence). There are 16 residues in the CDR3. CDR3 coding DNA: TGTGCCAGCAGCCCCAAGCTGACAGGGGGCCGGGAGACCCAGTACTTC. Translated, it gives CASSPKLTGGRETQYF.